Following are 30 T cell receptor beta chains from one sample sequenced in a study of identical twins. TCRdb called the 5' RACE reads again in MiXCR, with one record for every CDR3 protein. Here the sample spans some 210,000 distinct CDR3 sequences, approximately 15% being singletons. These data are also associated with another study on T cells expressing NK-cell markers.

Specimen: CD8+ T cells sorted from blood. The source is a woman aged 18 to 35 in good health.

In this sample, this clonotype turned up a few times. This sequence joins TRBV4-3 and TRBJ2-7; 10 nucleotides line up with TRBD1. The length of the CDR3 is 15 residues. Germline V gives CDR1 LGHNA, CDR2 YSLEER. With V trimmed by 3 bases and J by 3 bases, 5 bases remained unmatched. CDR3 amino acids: CASSQERTGGYEQYF. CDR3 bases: TGCGCCAGCAGCCAGGAGAGGACAGGGGGCTACGAGCAGTACTTC.

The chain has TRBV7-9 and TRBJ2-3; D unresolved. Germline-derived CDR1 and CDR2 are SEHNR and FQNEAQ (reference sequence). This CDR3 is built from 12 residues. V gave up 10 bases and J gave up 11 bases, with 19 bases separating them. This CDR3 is CATEPRPVEQYF. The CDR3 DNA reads TGTGCCACCGAGCCCCGGCCGGTCGAGCAGTATTTT. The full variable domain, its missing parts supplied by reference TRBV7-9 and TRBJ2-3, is DTGVSQNPRHKITKRGQNVTFRCDPISEHNRLYWYRQTLGQGPEFLTYFQNEAQLEKSRLLSDRFSAERPKGSFSTLEIQRTEQGDSAMYLCATEPRPVEQYFGPGTRLTVL.

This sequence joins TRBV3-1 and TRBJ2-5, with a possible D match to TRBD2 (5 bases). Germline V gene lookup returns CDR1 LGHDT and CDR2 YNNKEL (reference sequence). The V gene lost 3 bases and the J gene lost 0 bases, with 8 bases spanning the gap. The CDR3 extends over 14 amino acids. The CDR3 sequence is CASSHDYNQETQYF. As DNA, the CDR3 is TGTGCCAGCAGCCATGACTACAACCAAGAGACCCAGTACTTC.

In DNA form, the CDR3 reads TGTGCCAGCAGTTTGGGAGGGACGAACGGGGAGCTGTTTTTT. Its protein product is CASSLGGTNGELFF. This chain uses TRBV12-3 or TRBV12-4 with TRBJ2-2; 7 bases map to TRBD2. V was pared by 3 bases and J by 7 bases, with 5 bases of the junction left unmatched. The CDR3 consists of 14 residues.

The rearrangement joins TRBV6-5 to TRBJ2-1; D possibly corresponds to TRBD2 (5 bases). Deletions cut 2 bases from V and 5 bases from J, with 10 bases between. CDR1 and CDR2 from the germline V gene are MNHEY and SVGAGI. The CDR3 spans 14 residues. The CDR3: CASSYEGSHNEQFF. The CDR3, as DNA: TGTGCCAGCAGTTACGAGGGCAGTCACAATGAGCAGTTCTTC.

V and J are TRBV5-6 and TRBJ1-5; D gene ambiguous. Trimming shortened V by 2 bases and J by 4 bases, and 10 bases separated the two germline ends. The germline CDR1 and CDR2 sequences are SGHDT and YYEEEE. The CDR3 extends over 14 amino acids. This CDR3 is CASSFLTGNQPQHF. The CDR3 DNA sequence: TGTGCCAGCAGCTTTTTGACCGGTAATCAGCCCCAGCATTTT.

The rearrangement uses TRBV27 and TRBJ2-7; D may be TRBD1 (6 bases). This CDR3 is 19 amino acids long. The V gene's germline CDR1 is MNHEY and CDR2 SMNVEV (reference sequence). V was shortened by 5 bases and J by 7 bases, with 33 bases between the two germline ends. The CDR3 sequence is CASSPPPHSTGQAAREQYF. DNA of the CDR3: TGTGCCAGCAGTCCTCCGCCCCACTCGACAGGCCAGGCCGCCCGGGAGCAGTACTTC.

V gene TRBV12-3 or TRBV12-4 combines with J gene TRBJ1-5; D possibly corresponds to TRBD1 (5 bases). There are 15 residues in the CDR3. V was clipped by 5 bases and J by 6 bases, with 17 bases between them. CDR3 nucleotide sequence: TGTGCCAGCAGTGAGGAGGGAGGGGCGGGTCAGCCCCAGCATTTT. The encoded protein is CASSEEGGAGQPQHF.

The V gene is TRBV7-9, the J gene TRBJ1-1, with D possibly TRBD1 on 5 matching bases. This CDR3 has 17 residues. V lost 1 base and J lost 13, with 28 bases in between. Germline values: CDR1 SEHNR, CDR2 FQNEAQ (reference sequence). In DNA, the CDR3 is TGTGCCAGCAGCTTAGTAGCGGGGGGTCTGCACGTGCTGAGGCTTTTCTTT. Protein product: CASSLVAGGLHVLRLFF.

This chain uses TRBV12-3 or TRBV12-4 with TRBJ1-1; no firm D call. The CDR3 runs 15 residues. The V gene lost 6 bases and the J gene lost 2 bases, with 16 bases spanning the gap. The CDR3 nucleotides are TGTGCCAGCAGCACCCTACAAGGAGGTAACACTGAAGCTTTCTTT. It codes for CASSTLQGGNTEAFF.

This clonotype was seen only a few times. The CDR3 region is CSVDNGRGDTGELFF. DNA of the CDR3: TGCAGCGTTGACAACGGACGAGGGGACACCGGGGAGCTGTTTTTT. The chain links TRBV29-1 to TRBJ2-2; tentatively, D is TRBD1 or TRBD2 (5 bases each). CDR3 length: 15 residues. Germline V gene data show CDR1 as SQVTM and CDR2 as ANQGSEA. V was cut by 3 bases and J by 3 bases, with 14 bases left in between.

The CDR3 is CASSYSIGTNEKLFF. DNA of the CDR3: TGTGCCAGCAGCTACTCCATTGGGACTAATGAAAAACTGTTTTTT. This chain uses TRBV27 with TRBJ1-4; no clear D gene. V dropped 6 bases and J dropped 2 bases, with 13 bases sitting between them. This CDR3 region has 15 residues. Germline V gene data show CDR1 as MNHEY and CDR2 as SMNVEV (reference sequence).

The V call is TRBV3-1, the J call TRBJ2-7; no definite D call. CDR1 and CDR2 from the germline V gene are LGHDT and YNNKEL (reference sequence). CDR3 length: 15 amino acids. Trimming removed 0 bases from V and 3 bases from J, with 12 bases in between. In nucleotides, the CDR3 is TGTGCCAGCAGCCAAGACAGTACGTATTTCTACGAGCAGTACTTC. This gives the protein CASSQDSTYFYEQYF.

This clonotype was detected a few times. CDR3 region: CASRGTSAITGELFF. The CDR3 coding sequence is TGTGCCAGCAGGGGGACTAGCGCAATCACCGGGGAGCTGTTTTTT. The chain combines TRBV9 with TRBJ2-2; 10 positions agree with TRBD2. CDR1 and CDR2 from the germline V gene are SGDLS and YYNGEE. Trimming removed 5 bases from V and 4 bases from J; junction bases left unmatched: 5. CDR3 length: 15 residues.

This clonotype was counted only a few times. The chain's CDR3 is CASSLPGPYEQYF. In nucleotides, the CDR3 is TGTGCCAGCAGTCTTCCGGGCCCCTACGAGCAGTACTTC. The chain carries TRBV5-5 and TRBJ2-7; no clear D. V was cut by 5 bases and J by 2 bases, with 11 bases left in between. The germline V gene has CDR1 SGHKS and CDR2 YYEKEE (reference sequence). CDR3 length: 13 amino acids.

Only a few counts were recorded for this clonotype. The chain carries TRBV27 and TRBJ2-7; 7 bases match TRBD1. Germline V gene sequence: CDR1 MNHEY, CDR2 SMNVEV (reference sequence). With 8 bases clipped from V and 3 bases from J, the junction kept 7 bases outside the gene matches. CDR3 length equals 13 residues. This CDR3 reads CASRSTGNYEQYF. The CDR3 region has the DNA TGTGCCAGCCGCTCGACAGGGAACTACGAGCAGTACTTC.

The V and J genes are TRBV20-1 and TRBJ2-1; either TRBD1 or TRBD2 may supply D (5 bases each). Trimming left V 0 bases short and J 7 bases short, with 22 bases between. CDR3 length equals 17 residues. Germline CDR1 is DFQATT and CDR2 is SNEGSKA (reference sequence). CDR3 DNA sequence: TGCAGTGCTAGAGATGGGGCTAGCCCTGAACTGGTAAATGAGCAGTTCTTC. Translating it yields CSARDGASPELVNEQFF.

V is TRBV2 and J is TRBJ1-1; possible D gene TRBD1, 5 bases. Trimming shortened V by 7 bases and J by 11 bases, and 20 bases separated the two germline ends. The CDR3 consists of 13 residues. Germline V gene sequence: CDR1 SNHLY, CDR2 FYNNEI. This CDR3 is CASINRERGVAFF. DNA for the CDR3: TGTGCCAGCATAAACCGGGAGAGAGGGGTGGCTTTCTTT.

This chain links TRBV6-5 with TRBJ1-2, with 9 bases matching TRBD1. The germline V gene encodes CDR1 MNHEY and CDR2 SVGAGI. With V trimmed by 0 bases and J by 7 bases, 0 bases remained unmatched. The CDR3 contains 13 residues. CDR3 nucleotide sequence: TGTGCCAGCAGTTACTCGACAGGGGGTGGCTACACCTTC. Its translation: CASSYSTGGGYTF.

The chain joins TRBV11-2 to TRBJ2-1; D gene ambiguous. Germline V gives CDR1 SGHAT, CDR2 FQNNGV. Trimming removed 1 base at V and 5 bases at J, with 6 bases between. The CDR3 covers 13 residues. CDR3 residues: CASSLATHNEQFF. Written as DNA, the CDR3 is TGTGCCAGCAGCTTAGCGACCCACAATGAGCAGTTCTTC.

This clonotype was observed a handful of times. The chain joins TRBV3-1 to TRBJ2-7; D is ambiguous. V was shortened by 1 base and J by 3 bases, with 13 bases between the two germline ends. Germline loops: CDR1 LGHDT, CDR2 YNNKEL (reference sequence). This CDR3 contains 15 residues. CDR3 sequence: CASSQVTGYDYEQYF. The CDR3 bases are TGTGCCAGCAGCCAAGTGACGGGCTATGACTACGAGCAGTACTTC.

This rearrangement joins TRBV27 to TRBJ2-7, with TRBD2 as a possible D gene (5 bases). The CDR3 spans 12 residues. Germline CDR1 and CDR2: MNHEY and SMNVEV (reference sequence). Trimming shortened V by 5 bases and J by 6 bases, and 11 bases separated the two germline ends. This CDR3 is CASSRGGTEQYF. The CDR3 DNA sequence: TGTGCCAGCAGTCGCGGAGGAACCGAGCAGTACTTC.

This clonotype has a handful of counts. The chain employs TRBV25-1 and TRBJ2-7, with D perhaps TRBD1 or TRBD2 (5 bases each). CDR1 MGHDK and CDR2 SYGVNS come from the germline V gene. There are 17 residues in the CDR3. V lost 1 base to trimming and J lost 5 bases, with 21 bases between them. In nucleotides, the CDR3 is TGTGCCAGCAGTGAATTCGAGGTGAGGGGTGGAGGCGACGAGCAGTACTTC. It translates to CASSEFEVRGGGDEQYF.

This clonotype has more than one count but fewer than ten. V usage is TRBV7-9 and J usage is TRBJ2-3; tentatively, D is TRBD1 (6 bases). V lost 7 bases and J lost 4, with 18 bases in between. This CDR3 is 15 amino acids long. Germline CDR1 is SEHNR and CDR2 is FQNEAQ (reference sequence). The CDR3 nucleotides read TGTGCCAGCACCTCAGGGGTAAGGAGGTCAGATACGCAGTATTTT. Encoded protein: CASTSGVRRSDTQYF.

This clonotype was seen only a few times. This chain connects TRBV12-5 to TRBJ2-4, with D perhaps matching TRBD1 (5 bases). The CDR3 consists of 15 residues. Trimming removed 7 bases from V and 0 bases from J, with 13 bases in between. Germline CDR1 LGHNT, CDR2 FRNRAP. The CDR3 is CASETQGLAKNIQYF. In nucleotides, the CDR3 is TGTGCTAGTGAAACTCAGGGATTAGCCAAAAACATTCAGTACTTC.

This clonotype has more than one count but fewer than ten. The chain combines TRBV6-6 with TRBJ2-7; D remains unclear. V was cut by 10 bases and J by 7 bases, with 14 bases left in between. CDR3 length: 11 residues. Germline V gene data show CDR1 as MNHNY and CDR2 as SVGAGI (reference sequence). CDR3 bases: TGTGCCACCGCGTATTCGGGTGAGCAGTACTTC. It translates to CATAYSGEQYF.

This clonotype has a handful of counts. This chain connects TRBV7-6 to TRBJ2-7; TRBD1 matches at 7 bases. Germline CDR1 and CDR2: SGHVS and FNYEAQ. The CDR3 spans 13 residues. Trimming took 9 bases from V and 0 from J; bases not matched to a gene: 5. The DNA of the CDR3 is TGTGCCAGTGGAGACAGGGACTCCTACGAGCAGTACTTC. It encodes CASGDRDSYEQYF. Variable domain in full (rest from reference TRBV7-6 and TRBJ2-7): GAGVSQSPRYKVTKRGQDVALRCDPISGHVSLYWYRQALGQGPEFLTYFNYEAQQDKSGLPNDRFSAERPEGSISTLTIQRTEQRDSAMYRCASGDRDSYEQYFGPGTRLTVT.

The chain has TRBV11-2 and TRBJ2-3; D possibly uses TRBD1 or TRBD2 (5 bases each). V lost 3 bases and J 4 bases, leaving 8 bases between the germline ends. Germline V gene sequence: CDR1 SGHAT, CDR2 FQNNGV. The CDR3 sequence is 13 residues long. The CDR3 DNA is TGTGCCAGCAGCTTCGGGGACCCAGATACGCAGTATTTT. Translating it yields CASSFGDPDTQYF.

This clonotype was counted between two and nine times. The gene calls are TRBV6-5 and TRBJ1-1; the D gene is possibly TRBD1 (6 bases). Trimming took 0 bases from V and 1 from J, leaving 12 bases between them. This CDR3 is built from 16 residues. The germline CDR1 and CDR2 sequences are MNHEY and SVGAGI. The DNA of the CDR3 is TGTGCCAGCAGTTACTCAGGGGGAGGGGGGAACACTGAAGCTTTCTTT. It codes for CASSYSGGGGNTEAFF.

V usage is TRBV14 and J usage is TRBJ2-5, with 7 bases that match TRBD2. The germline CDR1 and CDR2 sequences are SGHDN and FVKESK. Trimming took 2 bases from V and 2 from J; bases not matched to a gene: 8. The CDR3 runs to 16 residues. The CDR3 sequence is CASSQRRGVHQETQYF. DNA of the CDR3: TGTGCCAGCAGCCAACGACGGGGGGTGCATCAAGAGACCCAGTACTTC.